These T cell receptor beta chains were read from a single sample in a study of blood T cell repertoires in COVID-19. Using immunoSEQ multiplex PCR, the repertoire was profiled, and TCRdb retains in-frame clones only, with some absent. The sample holds 280,000 or so clones, approximately 85% seen once. Input material: peripheral blood. The source of these receptors is a human donor in a cohort sampled during active COVID-19. Each CDR3 is given with its conserved first and last residue. Fields, in order: V gene, J gene, CDR3 protein.

V gene: TRBV20-1; J gene: TRBJ1-4; CDR3 protein: CSASYREDEKLFF
V gene: TRBV5-1; J gene: TRBJ2-3; CDR3 protein: CASSREGITDTQYF
V gene: TRBV18; J gene: TRBJ1-2; CDR3 protein: CASSPTGREGYTF
V gene: TRBV30; J gene: TRBJ1-5; CDR3 protein: CAWSVPLQWQPQHF
V gene: TRBV1; J gene: TRBJ2-6; CDR3 protein: CTSSQARLASGANVLTF
V gene: TRBV12-3/TRBV12-4; J gene: TRBJ2-7; CDR3 protein: CASSLSRSEQYF
V gene: TRBV20-1; J gene: TRBJ1-1; CDR3 protein: CSASELTEAFF
V gene: TRBV15; J gene: TRBJ2-3; CDR3 protein: CATSRGQGKTTDTQYF
V gene: TRBV10-1; J gene: TRBJ2-7; CDR3 protein: CASISPLECSSYEQYF
V gene: TRBV29-1; J gene: TRBJ1-3; CDR3 protein: CSGRVSGNTIYF
V gene: TRBV20-1; J gene: TRBJ1-5; CDR3 protein: CSASLSGGQPQHF
V gene: TRBV5-1; J gene: TRBJ2-1; CDR3 protein: CASSLVVREGRNEQFF
V gene: TRBV19; J gene: TRBJ1-5; CDR3 protein: CASTSTWGGVDQPQHF
V gene: TRBV9; J gene: TRBJ1-1; CDR3 protein: CASSVVADRGNTEAFF
V gene: TRBV7-8; J gene: TRBJ2-1; CDR3 protein: CASSDFAGASNEQFF
V gene: TRBV30; J gene: TRBJ1-4; CDR3 protein: CAWSPRQGLNEKLFF
V gene: TRBV5-1; J gene: TRBJ1-1; CDR3 protein: CASSLARQGAGMITEAFF
V gene: TRBV28; J gene: TRBJ2-7; CDR3 protein: CASMPFSSYEQYF
V gene: TRBV1; J gene: TRBJ2-5; CDR3 protein: CTSSQVGLTYQETQYF
V gene: TRBV5-4; J gene: TRBJ2-2; CDR3 protein: CASTTTMTGELFF
V gene: TRBV10-3; J gene: TRBJ2-3; CDR3 protein: CAISVSGRNKDTQYF
V gene: TRBV7-9; J gene: TRBJ1-1; CDR3 protein: CASSLAAMNTEAFF
V gene: TRBV11-2; J gene: TRBJ2-3; CDR3 protein: CASSLRTVSTDTQYF
V gene: TRBV20-1; J gene: TRBJ2-7; CDR3 protein: CSASSNRVYEQYF
V gene: TRBV6-5; J gene: TRBJ1-3; CDR3 protein: CASSQASGNTIYF
V gene: TRBV5-1; J gene: TRBJ1-4; CDR3 protein: CASSLRGENEKLFF
V gene: TRBV5-1; J gene: TRBJ2-3; CDR3 protein: CASSLGRSGDTQYF
V gene: TRBV19; J gene: TRBJ2-1; CDR3 protein: CASSGGLAGGQQFF
V gene: TRBV7-2; J gene: TRBJ2-4; CDR3 protein: CASSSTLSAGLAKNIQYF
V gene: TRBV27; J gene: TRBJ1-2; CDR3 protein: CASSLFFLAGGYGYTF
V gene: TRBV21-1; J gene: TRBJ2-3; CDR3 protein: CASILMLRQGQGGTTDTQYF
V gene: TRBV5-1; J gene: TRBJ2-1; CDR3 protein: CASSATSGTTYNEQFF
V gene: TRBV6-5; J gene: TRBJ1-1; CDR3 protein: CASRILRGGTEAFF
V gene: TRBV7-9; J gene: TRBJ2-2; CDR3 protein: CASTRLSGDGELFF
V gene: TRBV6-6; J gene: TRBJ1-2; CDR3 protein: CASSYSASQGSGYTF
V gene: TRBV7-2; J gene: TRBJ1-5; CDR3 protein: CASSGGQGAPNQPQHF
V gene: TRBV5-4; J gene: TRBJ1-2; CDR3 protein: CASSLSVYGYTF
V gene: TRBV10-2; J gene: TRBJ2-5; CDR3 protein: CASRDDWGGAQYF
V gene: TRBV5-1; J gene: TRBJ2-7; CDR3 protein: CASSLAGEQYF
V gene: TRBV7-6; J gene: TRBJ2-7; CDR3 protein: CASSLFSSGSHEQYF
V gene: TRBV28; J gene: TRBJ2-2; CDR3 protein: CASSGLAGGGELFF
V gene: TRBV24-1; J gene: TRBJ1-1; CDR3 protein: CATIRDTEAFF
V gene: TRBV7-2; J gene: TRBJ1-2; CDR3 protein: CASSQDRNYGYTF
V gene: TRBV28; J gene: TRBJ1-5; CDR3 protein: CASSPQKAAGNQPQHF
V gene: TRBV19; J gene: TRBJ2-3; CDR3 protein: CASSPQAGSSTDTQYF
V gene: TRBV3-1/TRBV3-2; J gene: TRBJ1-6; CDR3 protein: CASSPGGERHSPLHF
V gene: TRBV4-2; J gene: TRBJ2-1; CDR3 protein: CASSQGGLAGYNEQFF
V gene: TRBV10-2; J gene: TRBJ2-3; CDR3 protein: CASSGYRQGAMADTQYF
V gene: TRBV9; J gene: TRBJ2-5; CDR3 protein: CASSVGTGGGAQETQYF
V gene: TRBV24-1; J gene: TRBJ2-3; CDR3 protein: CATSDWDPGTGPTDTQYF
V gene: TRBV7-9; J gene: TRBJ2-7; CDR3 protein: CASSPSGKSYEQYF
V gene: TRBV3-1/TRBV3-2; J gene: TRBJ2-4; CDR3 protein: CASSQDIRKNIQYF
V gene: TRBV11-3; J gene: TRBJ1-1; CDR3 protein: CASSLGLKNTEAFF
V gene: TRBV2; J gene: TRBJ1-1; CDR3 protein: CASSSGLTNTEAFF
V gene: TRBV5-1; J gene: TRBJ2-7; CDR3 protein: CASSAGMRGPHNEQYF
V gene: TRBV2; J gene: TRBJ2-6; CDR3 protein: CASSANRAGANVLTF
V gene: TRBV7-9; J gene: TRBJ1-1; CDR3 protein: CASSLKAGQVNTEAFF